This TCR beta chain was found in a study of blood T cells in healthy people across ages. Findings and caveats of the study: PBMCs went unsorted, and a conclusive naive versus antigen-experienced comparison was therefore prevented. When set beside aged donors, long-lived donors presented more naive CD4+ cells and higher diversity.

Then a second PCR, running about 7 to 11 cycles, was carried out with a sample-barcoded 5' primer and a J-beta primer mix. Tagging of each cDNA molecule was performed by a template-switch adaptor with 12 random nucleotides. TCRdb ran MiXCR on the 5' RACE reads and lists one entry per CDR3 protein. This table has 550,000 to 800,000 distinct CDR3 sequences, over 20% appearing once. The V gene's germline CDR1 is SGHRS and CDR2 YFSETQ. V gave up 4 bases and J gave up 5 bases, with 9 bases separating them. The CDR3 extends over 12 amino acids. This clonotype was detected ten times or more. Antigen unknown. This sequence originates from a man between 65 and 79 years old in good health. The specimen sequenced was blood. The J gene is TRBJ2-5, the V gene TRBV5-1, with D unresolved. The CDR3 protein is CASSALGETQYF. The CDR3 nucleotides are TGCGCCAGCAGCGCCTTGGGGGAGACCCAGTACTTC.